The 7 T cell receptor beta chains below come from one sample, sequenced in a study of T-cell reconstitution after alpha-beta-depleted transplantation in children. Using unique molecular identifiers, the investigators prepared the TCRbeta library. TCRdb reanalysed the PCR reads using MiXCR and keeps one entry per CDR3 protein. The sample has 250,000 to 400,000 distinct CDR3 sequences; more than 20% are singletons. Sequencing was performed on PBMCs, mostly from graft donor cells, taken 180 days after TCRalphabeta/CD19-depleted stem cell transplant. These receptors were obtained from a male patient aged 5 to 17 who had a stem cell transplant for acute lymphoblastic leukemia, so the T cells may come from the graft donor.

Turning to this clonotype: A much larger clone differs from this one at a single base, so this may be a read error. The chain couples TRBV5-1 to TRBJ2-2, with a possible D match to TRBD2 (5 bases). The CDR3 has 14 residues. The germline V gene has CDR1 SGHRS and CDR2 YFSETQ. Written as DNA, the CDR3 is TGCGCCAGCAGCCCCCACCCTAGCACCAGGGAGCTGTTTTTT. It translates to CASSPHPSTRELFF.

This chain connects TRBV25-1 to TRBJ1-2, with D hard to call. The CDR3 consists of 10 residues. CDR1 and CDR2 from the germline V gene are MGHDK and SYGVNS. V lost 4 bases and J lost 5, with 2 bases in between. The CDR3 reads CASSAYGYTF. The CDR3 coding sequence is TGTGCCAGCAGTGCATATGGCTACACCTTC.

This clonotype showed up just a few times. V and J are TRBV4-1 and TRBJ2-1, with D possibly matching TRBD2 (6 bases). The V and J ends lost 4 bases and 9 bases respectively, with 16 bases between them. Germline CDR1 is MGHRA and CDR2 is YSYEKL. CDR3 length equals 14 residues. The CDR3 bases are TGCGCCAGCAGCCCCTCCTGGGACTCTTCTGAGCAGTTCTTC. This sequence encodes CASSPSWDSSEQFF.

In this sample, this clonotype turned up a few times. The chain recombines TRBV7-9 with TRBJ2-5; D possibly matches TRBD1 or TRBD2 (5 bases each). The germline gives CDR1 SEHNR, CDR2 FQNEAQ (reference sequence). The CDR3 consists of 14 residues. Trimming removed 6 bases at V and 2 bases at J, with 13 bases between. The DNA of the CDR3 is TGTGCCAGCAGGGGGACGGAGTATCAAGAGACCCAGTACTTC. This codes for CASRGTEYQETQYF.

This clonotype was found a few times. The rearrangement joins TRBV5-1 to TRBJ1-1; D is ambiguous. In germline, CDR1 is SGHRS, CDR2 YFSETQ. This CDR3 is built from 13 residues. Trimming pared 2 bases from V and 6 bases from J, leaving 11 bases between. CDR3 nucleotides: TGCGCCAGCAGCTTCGCCGGAGGTCCTGAAGCTTTCTTT. Protein: CASSFAGGPEAFF.

This clonotype was counted a few times. This chain links TRBV20-1 with TRBJ2-2; 7 bases match TRBD1. Per germline, CDR1 DFQATT and CDR2 SNEGSKA (reference sequence). Trimming at V came to 2 bases and at J to 0 bases, leaving 9 bases not matched to a gene. The CDR3 is 17 residues long. In DNA, the CDR3 is TGCAGTGCTAGACCGGACAGGCTACTCGCGAACACCGGGGAGCTGTTTTTT. Amino acid sequence: CSARPDRLLANTGELFF.

J is TRBJ2-5 and V is TRBV5-1, with 7 nucleotides matching TRBD1. The J segment lost 2 bases and the V segment lost 4 bases, leaving 17 bases of the junction unmatched. There are 18 residues in the CDR3. Germline V gene sequence: CDR1 SGHRS, CDR2 YFSETQ. CDR3 sequence reads: CASSPRVVQGPVQETQYF. The CDR3 region has the DNA TGCGCCAGCAGCCCAAGGGTCGTACAGGGGCCTGTTCAAGAGACCCAGTACTTC. The full variable domain, in which reference TRBV5-1 and TRBJ2-5 provide the parts outside the CDR3, is KAGVTQTPRYLIKTRGQQVTLSCSPISGHRSVSWYQQTPGQGLQFLFEYFSETQRNKGNFPGRFSGRQFSNSRSEMNVSTLELGDSALYLCASSPRVVQGPVQETQYFGPGTRLLVL.